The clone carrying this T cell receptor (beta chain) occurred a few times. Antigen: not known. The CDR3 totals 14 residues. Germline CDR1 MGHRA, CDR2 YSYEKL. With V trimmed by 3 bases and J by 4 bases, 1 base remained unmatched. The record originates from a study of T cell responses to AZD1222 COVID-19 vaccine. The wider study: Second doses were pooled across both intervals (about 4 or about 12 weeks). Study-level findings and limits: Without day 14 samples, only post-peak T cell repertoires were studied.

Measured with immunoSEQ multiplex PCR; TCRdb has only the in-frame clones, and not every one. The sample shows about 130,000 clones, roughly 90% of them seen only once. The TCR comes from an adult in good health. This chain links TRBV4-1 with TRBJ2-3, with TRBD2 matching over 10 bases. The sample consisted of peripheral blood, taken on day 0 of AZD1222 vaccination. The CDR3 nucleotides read TGCGCCAGCAGCCAGGGACTAGCGCCAGATACGCAGTATTTT. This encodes CASSQGLAPDTQYF.